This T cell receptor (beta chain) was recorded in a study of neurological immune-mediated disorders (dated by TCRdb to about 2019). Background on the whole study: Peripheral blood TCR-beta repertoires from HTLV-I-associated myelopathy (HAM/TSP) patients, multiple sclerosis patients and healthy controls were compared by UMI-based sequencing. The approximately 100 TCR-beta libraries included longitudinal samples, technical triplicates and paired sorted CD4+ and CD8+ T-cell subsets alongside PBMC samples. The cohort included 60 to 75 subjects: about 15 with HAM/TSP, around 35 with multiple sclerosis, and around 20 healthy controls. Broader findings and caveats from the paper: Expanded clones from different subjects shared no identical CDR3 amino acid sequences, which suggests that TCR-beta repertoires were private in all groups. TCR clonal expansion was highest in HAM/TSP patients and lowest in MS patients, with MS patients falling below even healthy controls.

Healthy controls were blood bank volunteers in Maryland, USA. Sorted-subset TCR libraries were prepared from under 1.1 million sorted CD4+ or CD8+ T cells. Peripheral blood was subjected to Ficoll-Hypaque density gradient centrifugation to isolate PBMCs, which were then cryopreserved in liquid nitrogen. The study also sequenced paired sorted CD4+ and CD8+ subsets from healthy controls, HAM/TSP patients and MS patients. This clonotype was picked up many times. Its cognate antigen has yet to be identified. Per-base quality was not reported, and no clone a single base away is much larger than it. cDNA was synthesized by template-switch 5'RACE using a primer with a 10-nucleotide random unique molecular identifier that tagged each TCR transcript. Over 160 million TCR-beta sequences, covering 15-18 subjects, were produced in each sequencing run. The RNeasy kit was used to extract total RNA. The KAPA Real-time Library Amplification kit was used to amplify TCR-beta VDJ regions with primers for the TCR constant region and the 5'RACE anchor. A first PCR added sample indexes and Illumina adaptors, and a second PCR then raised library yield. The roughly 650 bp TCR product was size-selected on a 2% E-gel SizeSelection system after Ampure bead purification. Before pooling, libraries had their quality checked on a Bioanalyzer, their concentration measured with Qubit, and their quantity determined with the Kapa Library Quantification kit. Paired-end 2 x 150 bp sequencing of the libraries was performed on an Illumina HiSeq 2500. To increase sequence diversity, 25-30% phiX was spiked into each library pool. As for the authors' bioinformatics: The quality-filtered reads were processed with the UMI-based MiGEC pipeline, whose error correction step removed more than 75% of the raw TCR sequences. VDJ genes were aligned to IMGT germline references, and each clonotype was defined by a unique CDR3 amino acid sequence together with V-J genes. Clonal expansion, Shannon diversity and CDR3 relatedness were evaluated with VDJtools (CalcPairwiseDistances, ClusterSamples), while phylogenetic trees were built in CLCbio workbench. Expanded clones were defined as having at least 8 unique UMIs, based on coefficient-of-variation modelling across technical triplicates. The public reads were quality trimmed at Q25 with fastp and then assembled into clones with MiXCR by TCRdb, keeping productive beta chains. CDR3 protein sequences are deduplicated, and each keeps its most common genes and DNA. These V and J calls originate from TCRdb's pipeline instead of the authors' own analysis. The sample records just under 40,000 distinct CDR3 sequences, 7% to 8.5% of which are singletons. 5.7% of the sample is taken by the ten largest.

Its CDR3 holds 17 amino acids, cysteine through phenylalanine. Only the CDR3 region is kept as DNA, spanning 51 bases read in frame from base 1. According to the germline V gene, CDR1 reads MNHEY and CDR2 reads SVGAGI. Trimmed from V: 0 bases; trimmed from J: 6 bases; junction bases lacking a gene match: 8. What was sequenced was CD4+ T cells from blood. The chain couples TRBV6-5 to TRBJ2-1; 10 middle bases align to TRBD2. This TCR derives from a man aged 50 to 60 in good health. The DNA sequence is TGTGCCAGCAGTTACTCGATCTATGGACTAGCGGTCAATGAGCAGTTCTTC. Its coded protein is CASSYSIYGLAVNEQFF.